Listed below are T cell receptor beta chains from one sample, sequenced in a study of T cells in Graves' hyperthyroidism and ophthalmopathy. TCRdb used MiXCR to reprocess the multiplex PCR reads, holding one entry per CDR3 protein. The table includes around 290,000 distinct CDR3 sequences, roughly 13% detected once. Specimen: blood. The receptors shown here come from a woman aged 40 to 50 with Graves' hyperthyroidism. Both conserved end residues are part of each CDR3. A D gene is named only where the DNA matches it firmly. Only some rows state a clone size, as once, few, many or a class for expanded clones.

>.|TRBD2|TRBV7-2|TRBJ2-5
CASSLSMAGGGQETQYF
TGTGCCAGCAGCCTAAGTATGGCGGGAGGGGGGCAAGAGACCCAGTACTTC
>.|.|TRBV19|TRBJ2-3
CASMRGGRTDTQYF
TGTGCCAGTATGAGGGGAGGCCGCACAGATACGCAGTATTTT
>.|TRBD2|TRBV20-1|TRBJ2-3
CSARDSGLGTDTQYF
TGCAGTGCTAGAGATTCGGGACTAGGAACAGATACGCAGTATTTT
>.|TRBD2|TRBV11-1|TRBJ2-1
CASSGSGSNEQFF
TGTGCCAGCAGCGGTAGCGGGAGCAATGAGCAGTTCTTC
>.|.|TRBV28|TRBJ1-3
CASSFPLPGGLGNTIYF
TGTGCCAGCAGTTTTCCACTCCCCGGTGGGCTTGGAAACACCATATATTTT
>many|.|TRBV6-1|TRBJ1-1
CASRGSGAMNTEAFF
TGTGCCAGCAGGGGTTCAGGAGCGATGAACACTGAAGCTTTCTTT
>many|.|TRBV7-9|TRBJ2-1
CASSLAQGGQFF
TGTGCCAGCAGCTTAGCACAGGGTGGGCAGTTCTTC
>many|.|TRBV2|TRBJ2-5
CASSGQGETQYF
TGTGCCAGCAGTGGGCAGGGCGAGACCCAGTACTTC
>.|.|TRBV20-1|TRBJ1-1
CSAREVTGVGTEAFF
TGCAGTGCTAGAGAGGTAACCGGGGTTGGCACTGAAGCTTTCTTT
>.|TRBD2|TRBV19|TRBJ2-2
CASSISSGSSGELFF
TGTGCCAGTAGTATTTCTAGCGGGAGTTCCGGGGAGCTGTTTTTT
>many|.|TRBV6-1|TRBJ2-7
CASTPGIGRYEQYF
TGTGCCAGCACCCCCGGAATAGGGAGGTACGAGCAGTACTTC
>many|.|TRBV7-9|TRBJ2-1
CASSVWGDDEQFF
TGTGCCAGCAGTGTGTGGGGGGACGATGAGCAGTTCTTC
>many|.|TRBV20-1|TRBJ1-5
CSAISGEVEPQHF
TGCAGTGCTATATCAGGGGAGGTAGAGCCCCAGCATTTT
>many|.|TRBV29-1|TRBJ2-5
CSVVRQGRETQYF
TGCAGCGTTGTACGTCAGGGGAGAGAGACCCAGTACTTC
>.|TRBD1|TRBV12-3/TRBV12-4|TRBJ1-1
CASSPRGQGITEAFF
TGTGCCAGCAGTCCAAGGGGACAGGGGATCACTGAAGCTTTCTTT
>many|.|TRBV20-1|TRBJ2-1
CSARESSYNEQFF
TGCAGTGCTAGAGAAAGCTCCTACAATGAGCAGTTCTTC
>many|TRBD2|TRBV11-2|TRBJ2-1
CASSLGSSGRNEQFF
TGTGCCAGCAGCTTAGGTTCTAGCGGGAGGAATGAGCAGTTCTTC
>few|TRBD1|TRBV7-9|TRBJ2-1
CASSGQGALRGFSYNEQFF
TGTGCCAGCAGCGGACAGGGGGCGCTGCGGGGGTTCTCCTACAATGAGCAGTTCTTC
>many|.|TRBV7-9|TRBJ1-5
CASSLDGTPYEPQHF
TGTGCCAGCAGCTTAGACGGGACACCGTATGAGCCCCAGCATTTT
>few|.|TRBV28|TRBJ2-7
CASIQPGARGSYEQYF
TGTGCCAGCATCCAGCCGGGGGCGCGGGGCTCCTACGAGCAGTACTTC
>many|.|TRBV20-1|TRBJ2-4
CSAGSWGQIAKNIQYF
TGCAGTGCTGGCAGTTGGGGACAAATAGCCAAAAACATTCAGTACTTC
>.|TRBD1|TRBV10-3|TRBJ2-1
CAIRDRDEQFF
TGTGCCATCAGGGACAGGGACGAGCAGTTCTTC
>many|.|TRBV2|TRBJ2-2
CASRQPSQGSNTGELFF
TGTGCCAGCAGGCAACCTTCACAGGGCTCGAACACCGGGGAGCTGTTTTTT
>many|.|TRBV27|TRBJ1-1
CASTLGRNTEAFF
TGTGCCAGCACCTTGGGCCGAAACACTGAAGCTTTCTTT
>.|TRBD2|TRBV6-9|TRBJ2-1
CASSYPGTSGSCDNEQFF
TGTGCCAGCAGTTATCCCGGGACTAGCGGGAGTTGTGACAATGAGCAGTTCTTC
>.|.|TRBV5-6|TRBJ2-3
CASSTWASATDTQYF
TGTGCCAGCAGCACCTGGGCTAGTGCCACAGATACGCAGTATTTT
>.|.|TRBV5-1|TRBJ2-7
CASSAIGRPIYEQYF
TGCGCCAGCAGCGCCATTGGGCGGCCCATCTACGAGCAGTACTTC
>many|.|TRBV6-1|TRBJ1-1
CASSPGRGTEAFF
TGTGCCAGCAGCCCGGGACGGGGCACTGAAGCTTTCTTT
>many|.|TRBV28|TRBJ1-6
CASRDSPLSEGSNSPLHF
TGTGCCAGCAGGGATTCCCCTTTGAGTGAGGGTAGTAATTCACCCCTCCACTTT
>many|TRBD2|TRBV20-1|TRBJ2-5
CSAPPQGGETQYF
TGCAGTGCTCCCCCCCAGGGAGGGGAGACCCAGTACTTC
>few|TRBD2|TRBV29-1|TRBJ2-2
CSVLLTSGFYTGELFF
TGCAGCGTCCTACTGACTAGCGGCTTTTACACCGGGGAGCTGTTTTTT
>few|.|TRBV4-2|TRBJ2-7
CASSQDSGARSGEQYF
TGTGCCAGCAGCCAAGATTCAGGGGCACGGAGTGGCGAGCAGTACTTC
>few|.|TRBV6-4|TRBJ1-1
CTSSANSVNTEAFF
TGTACCAGCAGTGCTAACAGCGTCAACACTGAAGCTTTCTTT
>many|.|TRBV7-3|TRBJ1-1
CASSRQLETEAFF
TGTGCCAGCAGCCGACAGTTAGAAACTGAAGCTTTCTTT
>many|.|TRBV24-1|TRBJ2-3
CATAKNTHRGGDGDTQYF
TGTGCCACCGCTAAAAATACCCACAGGGGAGGGGACGGAGATACGCAGTATTTT
>many|.|TRBV20-1|TRBJ2-1
CSASLLKDYVPYNEQFF
TGCAGTGCTAGTCTCTTAAAAGACTATGTGCCCTACAATGAGCAGTTCTTC
>many|.|TRBV7-9|TRBJ1-3
CAIIGQGHPTGNTIYF
TGTGCCATCATCGGCCAGGGACACCCGACTGGAAACACCATATATTTT
>many|.|TRBV20-1|TRBJ1-5
CSAGTRGVRGNQPQHF
TGCAGTGCAGGGACCAGGGGAGTTCGTGGTAATCAGCCCCAGCATTTT
>many|TRBD1|TRBV3-1|TRBJ1-1
CASRTTGRSTEAFF
TGTGCCAGCAGGACGACAGGGAGGAGCACTGAAGCTTTCTTT
>.|TRBD1|TRBV12-3/TRBV12-4|TRBJ2-1
CASSPGQGSSGTYNEQFF
TGTGCCAGCAGCCCGGGACAGGGTTCTAGCGGCACCTACAATGAGCAGTTCTTC
>.|.|TRBV19|TRBJ2-2
CATRRDTNTGELFF
TGTGCCACCCGGCGGGACACCAACACCGGGGAGCTGTTTTTT
>many|.|TRBV20-1|TRBJ1-6
CSARDVGRGNSPLHF
TGCAGTGCTAGAGATGTAGGGAGAGGGAATTCACCCCTCCACTTT
>many|.|TRBV20-1|TRBJ2-1
CSASLGGRYNEQFF
TGCAGTGCCTCCCTCGGAGGACGTTACAATGAGCAGTTCTTC
>few|.|TRBV29-1|TRBJ1-1
CSVGQTMNTEAFF
TGCAGCGTTGGACAGACTATGAACACTGAAGCTTTCTTT